This T cell receptor (beta chain) emerged from a study of cytomegalovirus exposure and HLA in healthy donors. The CDR3 spans 13 residues. Trimming pared 2 bases from V and 5 bases from J, leaving 9 bases between. Germline lookup yields CDR1 KGHSH and CDR2 LQKENI. Remarks on this clone: Its antigen remains unidentified.

PCR involved 60 Vbeta and 13 Jbeta primers. Method: immunoSEQ multiplex PCR; TCRdb's copy keeps in-frame clones and lacks some. This table holds under 200,000 clones, around 63% found once. Study-wide results and caveats: After further analysis at a later stage, under 20,000 TCR beta sequences were associated with HLA alleles at 0.05 false discovery rate. Several top significant clusters appeared, in a later analysis, to be linked to common viral pathogens.

This receptor was identified in a woman aged 18-29 years in good health and CMV-seropositive. Specimen: PBMCs. The chain uses TRBV18 and TRBJ1-2; the D gene is possibly TRBD1 (5 bases). The CDR3 DNA reads TGTGCCAGCTCACCATCCAGGGATTATGGCTACACCTTC. Translation gives CASSPSRDYGYTF.